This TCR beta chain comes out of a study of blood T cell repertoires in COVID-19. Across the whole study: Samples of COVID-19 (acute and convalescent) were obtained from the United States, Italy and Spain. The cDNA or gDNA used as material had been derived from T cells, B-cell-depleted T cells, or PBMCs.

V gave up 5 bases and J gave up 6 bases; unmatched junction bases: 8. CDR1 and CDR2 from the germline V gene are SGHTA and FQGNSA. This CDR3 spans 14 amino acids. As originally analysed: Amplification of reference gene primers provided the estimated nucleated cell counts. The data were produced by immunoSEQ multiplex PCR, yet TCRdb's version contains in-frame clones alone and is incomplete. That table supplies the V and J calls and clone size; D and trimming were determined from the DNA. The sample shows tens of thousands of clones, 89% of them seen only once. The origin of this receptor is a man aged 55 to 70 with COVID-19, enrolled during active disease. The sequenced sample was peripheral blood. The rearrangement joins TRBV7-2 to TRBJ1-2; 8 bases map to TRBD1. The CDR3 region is CASSPETGVDGYTF. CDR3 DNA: TGTGCCAGCAGCCCAGAGACAGGGGTGGATGGCTACACCTTC. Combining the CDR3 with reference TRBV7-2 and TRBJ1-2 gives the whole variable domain GAGVSQSPSNKVTEKGKDVELRCDPISGHTALYWYRQSLGQGLEFLIYFQGNSAPDKSGLPSDRFSAERTGGSVSTLTIQRTQQEDSAVYLCASSPETGVDGYTFGSGTRLTVV.